The next 2 T cell receptor beta chains were all read from a single sample in a study of CD8+ T cells in alopecia areata. Extraction of RNA preceded its reverse transcription into cDNA, which served as the sequencing template. Only in-frame clones appear in the TCRdb table, and some are missing; sequencing was by immunoSEQ multiplex PCR. The repertoire consists of about 4,000 clones, none detected only once. Markers including CD4, CD8alpha, NKG2D and NKG2ACE guided sorting of pooled cutaneous lymph node cells. What was sequenced was CD8+ T cells sorted from a lymph node. The receptors stem from a C3H/HeJ mouse with alopecia areata. Mice of this strain are of MHC haplotype H2-k.

This clone was observed at least ten times. The gene names here belong to mouse. The CDR3 DNA, read in part, is TGTGCCAGCAGTGCCAGGGAT. Translated, it gives CASSARD. The whole CDR3 is CASSARDEQYF. The V call is TRBV13-3, the J call TRBJ2-7, with D perhaps TRBD1 (5 bases). The CDR3 end lies 4 residues beyond the end of the read and is filled in from the germline J gene. The CDR3 covers 11 residues. Germline V gene data show CDR1 as NNHDY and CDR2 as SYVADS.

This clone has at least ten counts. The germline and genes are mouse ones. Read sequence stops 4 residues before the CDR3 end, and the germline J gene provides the missing end. This chain connects TRBV31 to TRBJ2-3, with D maybe TRBD2 (7 bases). This CDR3 has 16 residues. V was shortened by 2 bases and J by 2 bases, with 17 bases between the two germline ends. Per germline, CDR1 GKSSPN and CDR2 SITVG. The CDR3 spells CAWSSLWGPVAETLYF. CDR3 DNA, as far as it was read: TGTGCCTGGAGTTCCCTCTGGGGGCCTGTTGCAGAA.